The 17 T cell receptor beta chains below all came from one sample that was sequenced in a study of blood T cell repertoires in COVID-19 (TCRdb year 2020). Library creation used the immunoSEQ multiplex PCR assay. As stored in TCRdb, this immuneACCESS dataset retains in-frame rearrangements with V and J assigned. A fraction of the clones does not appear; measured against another copy, unresolved V genes explain less than half of the discrepancy, and the remainder lacks a known reason. The sample includes 400,000 or so clones, with around nine tenths observed a single time. Approximately 1.5% of the sample is in the top ten clones. Material: peripheral blood. The source of these receptors is a woman in her 40s with COVID-19, enrolled during active disease.

V is TRBV21-1 and J is TRBJ2-7; the table calls TRBD1, which could not be checked here. TRBV21-1 is marked as a pseudogene. The CDR3 loop spans 17 amino acids. The CDR3 DNA reads as TGTGCCAGCAGCAAAGATCTAAGGCACGACACCTCCTACGAGCAGTACTTC. It is translated as CASSKDLRHDTSYEQYF.

This CDR3 reads CASSLVGTALSNQPQHF. The CDR3 nucleotides read TGTGCCAGCAGCTTAGTCGGGACAGCTTTAAGCAATCAGCCCCAGCATTTT. V gene TRBV7-2 combines with J gene TRBJ1-5, with 7 bases identical to TRBD1. V dropped 1 base and J dropped 1; count of bases not matched to a gene: 7. CDR1 is SGHTA, CDR2 FQGNSA, per germline. The CDR3 runs to 17 residues.

The chain couples TRBV29-1 to TRBJ1-1; the D gene is possibly TRBD1 (5 bases). CDR1 is SQVTM and CDR2 is ANQGSEA in the germline V gene. The CDR3 has 13 amino acids. V was shortened by 4 bases and J by 5 bases, with 14 bases between the two germline ends. DNA for the CDR3: TGCAGCGTTGTTAGGCAGGGTAATACTGAAGCTTTCTTT. Residues: CSVVRQGNTEAFF.

V and J are TRBV11-2 and TRBJ2-7; 7 bases line up with TRBD1. V shed 1 base and J 3 bases; nucleotides not matched to a gene: 3. Germline V gene sequence: CDR1 SGHAT, CDR2 FQNNGV. The CDR3 spans 14 residues. The DNA of the CDR3 is TGTGCCAGCAGCTTAGGGGACAGAAACTACGAGCAGTACTTC. It codes for CASSLGDRNYEQYF.

The chain combines TRBV18 with TRBJ2-6; weak D call: TRBD1 (5 bases). Deletions cut 5 bases from V and 4 bases from J, with 15 bases between. This CDR3 is 16 amino acids long. The germline V gene has CDR1 KGHSH and CDR2 LQKENI. The CDR3 sequence is CASSTGFKSGANVLTF. The CDR3, as DNA: TGTGCCAGCTCAACAGGTTTCAAGTCCGGGGCCAACGTCCTGACTTTC.

The CDR3 loop reads CASSLGGGNIYGYTF. As DNA, the CDR3 is TGCGCCAGCAGCTTGGGAGGGGGAAATATCTATGGCTACACCTTC. V usage is TRBV5-1 and J usage is TRBJ1-2; maybe TRBD1 (6 bases). Germline V gene sequence: CDR1 SGHRS, CDR2 YFSETQ. The CDR3 is made up of 15 amino acids. V gave up 0 bases and J gave up 4 bases, with 13 bases separating them.

About this clone: The same CDR3 arises from other DNA sequences in this sample as well. This chain joins TRBV27 and TRBJ2-1, with 12 positions matching TRBD2. With V trimmed by 6 bases and J by 6 bases, 0 bases remained unmatched. This CDR3 region has 13 residues. Germline V gene sequence: CDR1 MNHEY, CDR2 SMNVEV (reference sequence). CDR3 loop: CASRLAGGNEQFF. CDR3 in DNA: TGTGCCAGCAGACTAGCGGGAGGCAATGAGCAGTTCTTC.

V usage is TRBV7-2 and J usage is TRBJ2-7; perhaps TRBD2 as D (6 bases). Germline V gene lookup returns CDR1 SGHTA and CDR2 FQGNSA. This CDR3 has 15 residues. V was cut by 5 bases and J by 2 bases, with 16 bases left in between. CDR3 amino acids: CASSPGLMITYEQYF. The CDR3 bases are TGTGCCAGCAGCCCGGGACTTATGATAACCTACGAGCAGTACTTC.

This chain connects TRBV2 to TRBJ1-1; D is possibly TRBD1 (6 bases). Trimming removed 7 bases from V and 1 base from J, with 10 bases in between. This CDR3 has 13 residues. Germline CDR1 SNHLY, CDR2 FYNNEI. The CDR3 coding sequence is TGTGCCAGCATCCGGACAGAGAACACTGAAGCTTTCTTT. Its protein product is CASIRTENTEAFF.

The chain carries TRBV7-2 and TRBJ2-7; a weak D match, TRBD1 (6 bases). This CDR3 has 15 amino acids. Germline V CDR1 and CDR2: SGHTA, FQGNSA. Trimming stripped 0 bases from V and 0 bases from J, with 9 bases between. CDR3: CASSLAGATSYEQYF. CDR3 in DNA: TGTGCCAGCAGCTTAGCGGGGGCTACCTCCTACGAGCAGTACTTC.

The J gene is TRBJ1-5, the V gene TRBV2; possibly TRBD1 for D (6 bases). This CDR3 is 13 amino acids long. Germline V gene sequence: CDR1 SNHLY, CDR2 FYNNEI. Trimming cost V 5 bases and J 6 bases, with 11 bases left between them. In DNA, the CDR3 is TGTGCCAGCAGTCGGGGGGCCGGTCAGCCCCAGCATTTT. This translates into CASSRGAGQPQHF. The entire variable domain, with the rest obtained from reference TRBV2 and TRBJ1-5, is as follows: EPEVTQTPSHQVTQMGQEVILRCVPISNHLYFYWYRQILGQKVEFLVSFYNNEISEKSEIFDDQFSVERPDGSNFTLKIRSTKLEDSAMYFCASSRGAGQPQHFGDGTRLSIL.

The gene calls are TRBV19 and TRBJ1-4; a possible D gene is TRBD1 (5 bases). Germline CDR1 reads LNHDA; CDR2 reads SQIVND (reference sequence). Deletions cut 5 bases from V and 3 bases from J, with 10 bases between. The CDR3 has 14 amino acids. CDR3 coding DNA: TGTGCCAGTAGTGCGCGACAGCCTAATGAAAAACTGTTTTTT. Its translation is CASSARQPNEKLFF.

The chain carries TRBV7-2 and TRBJ2-2; 9 nucleotides match TRBD2. Trimming cost V 5 bases and J 7 bases; bases outside gene matches: 11. CDR1 and CDR2 (germline): SGHTA, FQGNSA. The CDR3 loop spans 16 amino acids. CDR3 sequence: CASSAGRGGGGGELFF. DNA for the CDR3: TGTGCCAGCAGCGCCGGACGCGGGGGGGGAGGCGGGGAGCTGTTTTTT.

The genes are TRBV5-1 and TRBJ1-1; 9 nucleotides align to TRBD1. This CDR3 is 14 amino acids long. CDR1 and CDR2 from the germline V gene are SGHRS and YFSETQ. After removal of 5 bases from V and 2 bases from J, the junction contained 4 bases not matched to a gene. The CDR3 nucleotides read TGCGCCAGCAGAATACAGGGGGCAAACACTGAAGCTTTCTTT. Protein sequence: CASRIQGANTEAFF.

This chain uses TRBV5-1 with TRBJ2-5, with 11 bases aligning to TRBD1. The CDR3 is made up of 15 amino acids. J gave up 4 bases and V 0 bases, and 2 bases lay outside the gene matches. In germline, CDR1 is SGHRS, CDR2 YFSETQ. The CDR3 reads CASSLVGQGGETQYF. The CDR3 nucleotides are TGCGCCAGCAGCTTGGTGGGACAGGGGGGAGAGACCCAGTACTTC.

V gene TRBV7-2 combines with J gene TRBJ1-2; D is perhaps TRBD1 (5 bases). The germline CDR1 and CDR2 sequences are SGHTA and FQGNSA. CDR3 length: 14 residues. V dropped 1 base and J dropped 5 bases, with 11 bases sitting between them. The CDR3, as DNA: TGTGCCAGCAGCTTAGGCACAGGTCTTTATGGCTACACCTTC. As protein: CASSLGTGLYGYTF.

This chain connects TRBV11-3 to TRBJ2-1; 9 bases agree with TRBD2. The CDR3 is made up of 14 amino acids. V dropped 1 base and J dropped 9; count of bases not matched to a gene: 4. Looked up from germline, CDR1 is SGHNT and CDR2 is YENEEA. DNA for the CDR3: TGTGCCAGCAGCTTAGGTAGCGGGGGTAGTGAGCAGTTCTTC. Protein product: CASSLGSGGSEQFF. Using reference TRBV11-3 and TRBJ2-1 for the parts outside the CDR3, the full variable domain is EAGVVQSPRYKIIEKKQPVAFWCNPISGHNTLYWYLQNLGQGPELLIRYENEEAVDDSQLPKDRFSAERLKGVDSTLKIQPAELGDSAVYLCASSLGSGGSEQFFGPGTRLTVL.